This T cell receptor beta chain was identified in a study of blood T cell repertoires in COVID-19. Trimming stripped 0 bases from V and 1 base from J, with 8 bases between. Germline CDR1 is WNHNN and CDR2 is SYGVQD (reference sequence). This CDR3 is built from 15 residues. In the authors' workflow: Using reference gene primer amplification, nucleated cell counts were estimated. Sequencing was performed with immunoSEQ multiplex PCR; in TCRdb, only in-frame clones are kept and a portion is missing. D and trimming come from the DNA, and the V and J calls and clone size come from that table. The sample comprises a few hundred thousand clones, under 90% of which are singletons, and 4% to 5% rests with the top ten.

What was sequenced was peripheral blood. This sequence joins TRBV10-1 and TRBJ2-3; no clear D. The sequence came from a man aged 55 to 70 with acute or convalescent COVID-19. CDR3 amino acids: CASSESSSRTDTQYF. The CDR3 DNA reads as TGCGCCAGCAGTGAGTCGAGTAGCCGCACAGATACGCAGTATTTT.